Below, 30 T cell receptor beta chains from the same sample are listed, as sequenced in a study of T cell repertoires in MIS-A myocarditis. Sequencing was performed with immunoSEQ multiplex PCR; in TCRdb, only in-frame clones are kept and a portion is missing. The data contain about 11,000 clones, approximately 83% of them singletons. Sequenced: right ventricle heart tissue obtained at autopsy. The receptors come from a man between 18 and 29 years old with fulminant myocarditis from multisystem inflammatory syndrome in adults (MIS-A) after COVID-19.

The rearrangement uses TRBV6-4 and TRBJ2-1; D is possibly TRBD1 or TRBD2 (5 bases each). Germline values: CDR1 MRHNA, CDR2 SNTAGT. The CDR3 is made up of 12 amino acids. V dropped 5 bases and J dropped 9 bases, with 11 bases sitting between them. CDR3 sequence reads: CASSTSGGEQFF. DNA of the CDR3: TGTGCCAGCAGTACCTCTGGGGGTGAGCAGTTCTTC.

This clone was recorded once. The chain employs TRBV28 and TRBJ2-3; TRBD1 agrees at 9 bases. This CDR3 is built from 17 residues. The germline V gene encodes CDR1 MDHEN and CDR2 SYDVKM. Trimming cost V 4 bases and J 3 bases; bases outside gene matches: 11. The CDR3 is CASSSNRGLGSTDTQYF. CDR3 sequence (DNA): TGTGCCAGCAGTTCCAACAGGGGGCTGGGGTCGACAGATACGCAGTATTTT.

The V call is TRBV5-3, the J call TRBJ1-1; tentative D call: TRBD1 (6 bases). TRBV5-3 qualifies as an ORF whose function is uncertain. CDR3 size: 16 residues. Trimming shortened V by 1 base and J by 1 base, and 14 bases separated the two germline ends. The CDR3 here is CARSLFQGRTNTEAFF. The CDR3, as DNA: TGTGCCAGAAGCTTGTTTCAGGGGAGGACGAACACTGAAGCTTTCTTT.

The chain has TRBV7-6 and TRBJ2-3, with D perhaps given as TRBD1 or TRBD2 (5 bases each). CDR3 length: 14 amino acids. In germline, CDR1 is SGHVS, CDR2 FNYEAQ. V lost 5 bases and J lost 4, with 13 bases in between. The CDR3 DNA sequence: TGTGCCAGCAGCCTCCGACTGGGGGCAGATACGCAGTATTTT. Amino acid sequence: CASSLRLGADTQYF.

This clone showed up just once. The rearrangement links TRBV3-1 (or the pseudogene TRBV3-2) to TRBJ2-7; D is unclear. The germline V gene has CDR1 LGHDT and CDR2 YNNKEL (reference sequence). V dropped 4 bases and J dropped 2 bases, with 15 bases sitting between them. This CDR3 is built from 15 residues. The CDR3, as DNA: TGTGCCAGCAGCCCCCAGCCGGGCCGCCCCTACGAGCAGTACTTC. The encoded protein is CASSPQPGRPYEQYF.

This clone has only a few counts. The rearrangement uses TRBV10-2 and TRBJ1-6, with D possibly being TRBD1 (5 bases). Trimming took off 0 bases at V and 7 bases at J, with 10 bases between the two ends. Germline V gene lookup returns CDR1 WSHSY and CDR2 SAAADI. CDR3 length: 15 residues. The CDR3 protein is CASSESGRTNSPLHF. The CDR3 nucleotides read TGCGCCAGCAGTGAGTCGGGACGGACGAATTCACCCCTCCACTTT.

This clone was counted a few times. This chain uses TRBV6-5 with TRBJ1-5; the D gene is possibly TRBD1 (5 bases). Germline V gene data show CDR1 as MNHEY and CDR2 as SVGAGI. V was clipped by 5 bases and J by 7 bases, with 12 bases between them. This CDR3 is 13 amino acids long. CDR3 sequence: CASSRQGGQPQHF. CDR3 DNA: TGTGCCAGCAGTAGGCAGGGAGGACAGCCCCAGCATTTT.

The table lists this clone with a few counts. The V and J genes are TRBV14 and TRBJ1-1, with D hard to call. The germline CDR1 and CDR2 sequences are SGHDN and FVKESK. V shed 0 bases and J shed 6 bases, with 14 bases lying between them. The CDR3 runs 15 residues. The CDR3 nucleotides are TGTGCCAGCAGCCAAGAACGCGGACTTGGCCCTGAAGCTTTCTTT. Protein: CASSQERGLGPEAFF.

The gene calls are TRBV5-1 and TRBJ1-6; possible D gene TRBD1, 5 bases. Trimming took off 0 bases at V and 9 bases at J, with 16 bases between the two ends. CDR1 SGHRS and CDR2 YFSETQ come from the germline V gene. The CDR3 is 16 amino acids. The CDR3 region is CASSLEFGAGGSPLHF. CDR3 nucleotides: TGCGCCAGCAGCTTGGAATTCGGGGCGGGAGGTTCACCCCTCCACTTT.

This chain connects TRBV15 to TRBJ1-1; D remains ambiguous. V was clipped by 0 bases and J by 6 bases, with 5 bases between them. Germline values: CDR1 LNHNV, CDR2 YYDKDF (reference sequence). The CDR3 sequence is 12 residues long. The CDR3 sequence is CATSRDVAEAFF. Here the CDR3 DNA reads TGTGCCACCAGCAGAGACGTGGCTGAAGCTTTCTTT.

CDR3 sequence (DNA): TGTGCCAGCAGTTACGGCCGGTTTTATGGCTACACCTTC. Its protein is CASSYGRFYGYTF. The gene calls are TRBV28 and TRBJ1-2; no clear D. CDR1 and CDR2 (germline): MDHEN, SYDVKM. Deletions cut 4 bases from V and 5 bases from J, with 11 bases between. The CDR3 extends over 13 amino acids.

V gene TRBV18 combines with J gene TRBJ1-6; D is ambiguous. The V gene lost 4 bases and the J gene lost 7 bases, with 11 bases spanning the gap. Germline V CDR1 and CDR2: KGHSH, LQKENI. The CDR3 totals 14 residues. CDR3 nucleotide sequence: TGTGCCAGCTCACTGGGAACGGGGAATTCACCCCTCCACTTT. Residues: CASSLGTGNSPLHF.

The CDR3 DNA sequence: TGCGCCAGCAGCCAAGACAATGGGGGGAAGACCCAGTACTTC. Its protein product is CASSQDNGGKTQYF. The chain uses TRBV4-3 and TRBJ2-5, with D perhaps TRBD2 (6 bases). Germline V gives CDR1 LGHNA, CDR2 YSLEER. V lost 0 bases, J lost 6 bases, and 11 bases lay in between. This CDR3 has 14 residues.

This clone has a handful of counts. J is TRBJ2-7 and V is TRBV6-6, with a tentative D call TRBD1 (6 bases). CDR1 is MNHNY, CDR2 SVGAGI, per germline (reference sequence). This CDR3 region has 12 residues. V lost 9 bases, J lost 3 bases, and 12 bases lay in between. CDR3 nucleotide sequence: TGTGCCAGTCTGGAACAGGGCTACGAGCAGTACTTC. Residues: CASLEQGYEQYF.

CDR3 sequence (DNA): TGCGCCAGCAGTGAGTCGTGGGACCCCAGCTCCTACGAGCAGTACTTC. Its translation is CASSESWDPSSYEQYF. This sequence joins TRBV10-2 and TRBJ2-7; the D gene could be TRBD1 or TRBD2 (5 bases each). V lost 0 bases to trimming and J lost 0 bases, with 12 bases between them. The CDR3 spans 16 residues. Germline V gene lookup returns CDR1 WSHSY and CDR2 SAAADI.

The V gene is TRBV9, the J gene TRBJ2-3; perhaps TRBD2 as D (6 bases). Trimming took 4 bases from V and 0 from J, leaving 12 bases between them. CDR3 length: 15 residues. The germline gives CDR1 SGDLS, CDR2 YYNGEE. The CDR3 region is CASSRGAESTDTQYF. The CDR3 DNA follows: TGTGCCAGCAGCCGCGGGGCGGAAAGCACAGATACGCAGTATTTT.

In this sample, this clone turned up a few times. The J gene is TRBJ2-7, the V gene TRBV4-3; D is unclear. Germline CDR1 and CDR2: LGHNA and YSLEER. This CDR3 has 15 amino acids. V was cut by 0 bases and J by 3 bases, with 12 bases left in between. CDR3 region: CASSQEGNTFYEQYF. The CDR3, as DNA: TGCGCCAGCAGCCAAGAAGGGAACACGTTCTACGAGCAGTACTTC.

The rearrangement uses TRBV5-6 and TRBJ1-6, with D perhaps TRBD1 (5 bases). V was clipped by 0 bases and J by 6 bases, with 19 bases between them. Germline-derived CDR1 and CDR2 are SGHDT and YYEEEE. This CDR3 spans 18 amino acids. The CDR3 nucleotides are TGTGCCAGCAGCTTGGTAGATGTAAAGACAGCGACTAATTCACCCCTCCACTTT. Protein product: CASSLVDVKTATNSPLHF. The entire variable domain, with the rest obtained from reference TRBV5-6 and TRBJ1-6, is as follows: DAGVTQSPTHLIKTRGQQVTLRCSPKSGHDTVSWYQQALGQGPQFIFQYYEEEERQRGNFPDRFSGHQFPNYSSELNVNALLLGDSALYLCASSLVDVKTATNSPLHFGNGTRLTVT.

CDR3 nucleotide sequence: TGTGCCAGCAGTTCCCTCGGTCCTGGGGGCGCCTCTGAAGCTTTCTTT. This gives the protein CASSSLGPGGASEAFF. The chain combines TRBV27 with TRBJ1-1, with D tentatively TRBD1 (6 bases). The CDR3 has 16 residues. CDR1 and CDR2 (germline): MNHEY, SMNVEV (reference sequence). Trimming pared 4 bases from V and 6 bases from J, leaving 21 bases between.

CDR3 amino acids: CASTKEAGGRNQPQHF. In DNA, the CDR3 is TGTGCCAGCACCAAGGAGGCCGGAGGGCGCAATCAGCCCCAGCATTTT. J is TRBJ1-5 and V is TRBV7-8; no clear D. The CDR3 extends over 16 amino acids. Trimming pared 7 bases from V and 2 bases from J, leaving 18 bases between. Germline CDR1 SGHVS, CDR2 FQNEAQ.

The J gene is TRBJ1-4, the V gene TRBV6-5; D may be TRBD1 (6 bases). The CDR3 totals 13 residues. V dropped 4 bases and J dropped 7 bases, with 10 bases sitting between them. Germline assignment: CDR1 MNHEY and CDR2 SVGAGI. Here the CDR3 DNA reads TGTGCCAGCAGTTGGACAGAATCTGAAAAACTGTTTTTT. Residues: CASSWTESEKLFF.

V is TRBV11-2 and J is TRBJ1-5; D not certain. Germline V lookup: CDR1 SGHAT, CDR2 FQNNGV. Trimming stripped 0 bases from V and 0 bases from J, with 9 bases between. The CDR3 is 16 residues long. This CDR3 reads CASSLDIAYSNQPQHF. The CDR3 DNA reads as TGTGCCAGCAGCTTAGATATCGCATATAGCAATCAGCCCCAGCATTTT.

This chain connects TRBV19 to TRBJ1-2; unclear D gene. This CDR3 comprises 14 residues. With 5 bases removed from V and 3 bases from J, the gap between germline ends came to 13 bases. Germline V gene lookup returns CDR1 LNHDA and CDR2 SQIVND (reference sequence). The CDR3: CASSASDADYGYTF. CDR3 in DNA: TGTGCCAGTAGTGCGTCGGACGCGGACTATGGCTACACCTTC.

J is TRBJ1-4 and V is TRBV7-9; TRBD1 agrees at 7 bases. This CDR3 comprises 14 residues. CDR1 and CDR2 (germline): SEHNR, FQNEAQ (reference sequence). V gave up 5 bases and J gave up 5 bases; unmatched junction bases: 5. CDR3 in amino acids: CASSRGTANEKLFF. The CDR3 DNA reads TGTGCCAGCAGCCGCGGGACAGCAAATGAAAAACTGTTTTTT.

CDR3 nucleotides: TGTGCCAGCAGCGTAGCGGGGCAGGAAGCAGATACGCAGTATTTT. It specifies CASSVAGQEADTQYF. This rearrangement joins TRBV9 to TRBJ2-3; the D call may be TRBD1 or TRBD2 (5 bases each). With 0 bases removed from V and 4 bases from J, the gap between germline ends came to 12 bases. Germline V gene sequence: CDR1 SGDLS, CDR2 YYNGEE. This CDR3 is 15 amino acids long.

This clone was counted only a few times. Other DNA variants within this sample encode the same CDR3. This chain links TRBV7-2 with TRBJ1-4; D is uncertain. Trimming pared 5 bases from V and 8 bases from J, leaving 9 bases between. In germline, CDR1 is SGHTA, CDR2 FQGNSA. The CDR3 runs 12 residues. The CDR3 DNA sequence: TGTGCCAGCAGCCCCCAAGGCGAAAAACTGTTTTTT. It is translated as CASSPQGEKLFF.

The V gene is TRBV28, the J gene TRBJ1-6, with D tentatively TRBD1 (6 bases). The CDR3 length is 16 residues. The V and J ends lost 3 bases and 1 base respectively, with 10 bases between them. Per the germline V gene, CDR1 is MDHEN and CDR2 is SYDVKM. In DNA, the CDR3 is TGTGCCAGCAGTTTTAGGGGGGGATCCTATAATTCACCCCTCCACTTT. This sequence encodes CASSFRGGSYNSPLHF.

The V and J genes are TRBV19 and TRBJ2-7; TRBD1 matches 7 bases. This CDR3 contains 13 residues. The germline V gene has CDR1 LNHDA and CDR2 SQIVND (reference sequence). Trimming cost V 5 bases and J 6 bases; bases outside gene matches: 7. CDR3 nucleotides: TGTGCCAGTAGTTTCTCACCAGGGGGCGAGCAGTACTTC. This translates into CASSFSPGGEQYF.

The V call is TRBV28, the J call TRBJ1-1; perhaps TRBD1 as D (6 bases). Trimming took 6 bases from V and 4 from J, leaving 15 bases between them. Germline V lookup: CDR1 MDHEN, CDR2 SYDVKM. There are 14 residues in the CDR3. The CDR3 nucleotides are TGTGCCAGCAGCCGACAGGCGTGGGGCACTGAAGCTTTCTTT. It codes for CASSRQAWGTEAFF.

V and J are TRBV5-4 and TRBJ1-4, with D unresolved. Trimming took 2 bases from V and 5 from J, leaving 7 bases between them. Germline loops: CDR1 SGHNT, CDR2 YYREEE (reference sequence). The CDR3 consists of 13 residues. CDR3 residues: CASSFFPNEKLFF. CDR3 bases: TGTGCCAGCAGCTTTTTCCCCAATGAAAAACTGTTTTTT.